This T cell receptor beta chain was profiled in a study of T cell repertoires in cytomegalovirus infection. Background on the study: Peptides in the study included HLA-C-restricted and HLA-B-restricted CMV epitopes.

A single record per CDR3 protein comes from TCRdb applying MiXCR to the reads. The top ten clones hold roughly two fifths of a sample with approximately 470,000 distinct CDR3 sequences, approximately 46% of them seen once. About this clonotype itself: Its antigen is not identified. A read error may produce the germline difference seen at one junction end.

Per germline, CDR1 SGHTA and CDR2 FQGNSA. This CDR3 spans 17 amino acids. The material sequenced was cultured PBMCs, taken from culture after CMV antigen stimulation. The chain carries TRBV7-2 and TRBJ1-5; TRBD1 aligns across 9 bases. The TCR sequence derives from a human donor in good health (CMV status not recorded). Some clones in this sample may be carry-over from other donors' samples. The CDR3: CARSLTGGKYSNQPPHF. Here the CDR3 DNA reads TGTGCCAGGAGCTTAACAGGGGGCAAATATAGCAATCAGCCCCCGCATTTT.